This T cell receptor beta chain was retrieved from a study of T cell clusters in autoimmune cytopenias. The germline V gene has CDR1 KGHSH and CDR2 LQKENI. The CDR3 runs 16 residues. One tube held mixed TRB-A and TRB-B primer pools for touch-down PCR. TCRdb reprocessed the multiplex PCR reads and stores each CDR3 protein as one record, lacking DNA. This repertoire includes thousands of distinct CDR3 sequences. Study findings and constraints: No experiment has yet validated the function of the T cell clusters defined in silico. Primary autoimmune cytopenia patients seemingly lacked the physiological T cell clusters found in healthy donors.

Concerning this clonotype: No antigen is known for it.

TRB amplification used roughly 250 ng of peripheral blood genomic DNA. Sequenced sample: peripheral blood. The clonotype originates from a human donor with an autoimmune cytopenia or autoimmune hepatitis (not recorded which). The V gene is TRBV18, the J gene TRBJ1-2; the D call from TCRdb, TRBD1, cannot be confirmed without DNA. CDR3 residues: CASSPPRQASNYGYTF.